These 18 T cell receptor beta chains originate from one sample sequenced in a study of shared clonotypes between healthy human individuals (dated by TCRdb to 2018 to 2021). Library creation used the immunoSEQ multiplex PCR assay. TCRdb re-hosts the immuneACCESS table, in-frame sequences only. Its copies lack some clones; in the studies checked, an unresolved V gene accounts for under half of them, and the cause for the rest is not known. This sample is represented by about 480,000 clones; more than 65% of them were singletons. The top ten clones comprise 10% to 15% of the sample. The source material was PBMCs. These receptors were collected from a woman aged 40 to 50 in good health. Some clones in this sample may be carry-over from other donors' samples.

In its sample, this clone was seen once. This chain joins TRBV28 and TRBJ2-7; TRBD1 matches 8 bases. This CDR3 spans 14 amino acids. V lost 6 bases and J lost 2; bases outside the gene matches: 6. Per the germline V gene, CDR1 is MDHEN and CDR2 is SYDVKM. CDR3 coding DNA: TGTGCCAGCAGCCCGACAGGGGTTCCCTACGAGCAGTACTTC. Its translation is CASSPTGVPYEQYF.

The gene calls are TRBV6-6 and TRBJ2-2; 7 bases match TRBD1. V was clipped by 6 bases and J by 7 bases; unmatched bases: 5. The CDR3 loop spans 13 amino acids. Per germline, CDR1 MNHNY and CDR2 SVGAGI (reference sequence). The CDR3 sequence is CASSPNRGGELFF. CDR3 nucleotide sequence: TGTGCCAGCAGCCCAAACAGGGGCGGGGAGCTGTTTTTT.

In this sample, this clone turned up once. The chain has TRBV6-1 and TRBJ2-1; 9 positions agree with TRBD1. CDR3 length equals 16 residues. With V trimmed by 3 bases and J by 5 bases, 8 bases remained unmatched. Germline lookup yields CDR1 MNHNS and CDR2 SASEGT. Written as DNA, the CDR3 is TGTGCCAGCAGTGATCGGGGACAGGGATGGCACAATGAGCAGTTCTTC. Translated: CASSDRGQGWHNEQFF.

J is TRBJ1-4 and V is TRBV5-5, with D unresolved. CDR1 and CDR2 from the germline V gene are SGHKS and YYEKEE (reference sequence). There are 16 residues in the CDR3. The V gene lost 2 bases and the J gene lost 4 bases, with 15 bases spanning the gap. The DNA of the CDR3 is TGTGCCAGCAGCTTTACGGAGAGGGAACTTAATGAAAAACTGTTTTTT. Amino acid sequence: CASSFTERELNEKLFF.

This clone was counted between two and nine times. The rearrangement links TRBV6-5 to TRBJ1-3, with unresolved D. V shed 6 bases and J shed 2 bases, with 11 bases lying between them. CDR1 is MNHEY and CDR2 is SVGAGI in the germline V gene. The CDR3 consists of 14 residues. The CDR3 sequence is CASRSTGAGNTIYF. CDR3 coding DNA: TGTGCCAGCAGGTCCACTGGGGCTGGAAACACCATATATTTT.

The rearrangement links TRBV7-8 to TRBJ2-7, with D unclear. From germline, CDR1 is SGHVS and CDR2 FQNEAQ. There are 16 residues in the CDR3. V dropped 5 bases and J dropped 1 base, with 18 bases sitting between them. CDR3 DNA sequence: TGTGCCAGCAGCGCCGAAACTGCCCTAGTTTCCTACGAGCAGTACTTC. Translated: CASSAETALVSYEQYF.

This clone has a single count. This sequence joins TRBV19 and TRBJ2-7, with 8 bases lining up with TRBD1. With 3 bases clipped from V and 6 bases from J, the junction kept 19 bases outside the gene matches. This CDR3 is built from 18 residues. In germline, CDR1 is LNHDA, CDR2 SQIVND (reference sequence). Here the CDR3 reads CASSMGVEKGQGAGEQYF. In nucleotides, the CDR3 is TGTGCCAGTAGTATGGGAGTAGAGAAGGGGCAGGGGGCCGGCGAGCAGTACTTC.

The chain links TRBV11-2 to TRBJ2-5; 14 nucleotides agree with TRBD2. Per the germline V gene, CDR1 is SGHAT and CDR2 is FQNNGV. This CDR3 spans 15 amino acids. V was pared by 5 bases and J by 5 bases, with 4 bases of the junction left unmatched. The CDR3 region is CASSQGLAGVETQYF. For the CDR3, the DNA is TGTGCCAGCAGCCAGGGACTAGCGGGAGTGGAGACCCAGTACTTC.

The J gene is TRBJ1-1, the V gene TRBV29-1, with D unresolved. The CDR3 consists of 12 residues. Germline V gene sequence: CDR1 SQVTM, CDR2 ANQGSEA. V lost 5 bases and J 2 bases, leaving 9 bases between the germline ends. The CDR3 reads CSVRTDNTEAFF. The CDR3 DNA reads TGCAGCGTTCGGACGGACAACACTGAAGCTTTCTTT.

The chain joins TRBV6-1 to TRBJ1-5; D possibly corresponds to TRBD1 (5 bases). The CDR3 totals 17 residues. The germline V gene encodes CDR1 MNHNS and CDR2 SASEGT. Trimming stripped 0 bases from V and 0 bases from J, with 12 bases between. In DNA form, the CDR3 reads TGTGCCAGCAGTGAAGCCAGGACACCTTATAGCAATCAGCCCCAGCATTTT. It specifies CASSEARTPYSNQPQHF.

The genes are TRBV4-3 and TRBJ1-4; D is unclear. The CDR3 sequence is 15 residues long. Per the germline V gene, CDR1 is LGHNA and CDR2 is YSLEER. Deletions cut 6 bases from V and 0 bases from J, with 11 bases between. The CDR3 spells CASSLDTTTNEKLFF. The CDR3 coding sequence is TGCGCCAGCAGTCTCGATACCACAACTAATGAAAAACTGTTTTTT.

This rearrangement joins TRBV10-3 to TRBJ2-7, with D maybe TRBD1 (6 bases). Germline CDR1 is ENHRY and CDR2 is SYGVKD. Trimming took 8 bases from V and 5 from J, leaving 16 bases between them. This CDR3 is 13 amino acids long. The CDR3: CAIGTQGKDEQYF. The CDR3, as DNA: TGTGCCATCGGTACACAGGGAAAGGACGAGCAGTACTTC.

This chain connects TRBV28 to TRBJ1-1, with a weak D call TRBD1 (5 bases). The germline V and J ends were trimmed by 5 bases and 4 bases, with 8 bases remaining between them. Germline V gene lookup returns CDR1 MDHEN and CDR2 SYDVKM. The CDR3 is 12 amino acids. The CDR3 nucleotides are TGTGCCAGCAGTCCTGGGGGCACTGAAGCTTTCTTT. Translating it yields CASSPGGTEAFF.

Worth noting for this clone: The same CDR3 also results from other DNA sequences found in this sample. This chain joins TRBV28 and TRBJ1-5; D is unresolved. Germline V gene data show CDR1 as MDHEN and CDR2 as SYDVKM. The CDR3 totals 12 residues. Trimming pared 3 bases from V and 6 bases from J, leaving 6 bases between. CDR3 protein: CASSFSGQPQHF. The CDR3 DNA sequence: TGTGCCAGCAGTTTTTCGGGTCAGCCCCAGCATTTT.

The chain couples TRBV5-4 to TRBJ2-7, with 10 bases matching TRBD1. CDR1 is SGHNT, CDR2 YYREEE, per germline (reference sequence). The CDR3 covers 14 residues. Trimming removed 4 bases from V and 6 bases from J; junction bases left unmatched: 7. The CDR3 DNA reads TGTGCCAGCAGCCCCCGGGACAGGGGACGCGAGCAGTACTTC. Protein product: CASSPRDRGREQYF. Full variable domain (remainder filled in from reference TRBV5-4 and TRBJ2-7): ETGVTQSPTHLIKTRGQQVTLRCSSQSGHNTVSWYQQALGQGPQFIFQYYREEENGRGNFPPRFSGLQFPNYSSELNVNALELDDSALYLCASSPRDRGREQYFGPGTRLTVT.

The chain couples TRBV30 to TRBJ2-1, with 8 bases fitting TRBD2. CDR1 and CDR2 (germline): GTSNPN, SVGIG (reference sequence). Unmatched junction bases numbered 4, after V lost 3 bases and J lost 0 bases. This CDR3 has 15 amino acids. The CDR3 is CAWRIAGSSYNEQFF. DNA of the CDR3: TGTGCCTGGAGAATAGCGGGGTCCTCCTACAATGAGCAGTTCTTC.

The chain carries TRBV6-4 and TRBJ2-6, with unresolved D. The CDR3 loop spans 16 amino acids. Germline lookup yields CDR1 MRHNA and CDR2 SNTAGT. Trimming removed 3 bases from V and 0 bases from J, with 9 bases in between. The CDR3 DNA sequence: TGTGCCAGCAGTGAGGACGGAAACTCTGGGGCCAACGTCCTGACTTTC. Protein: CASSEDGNSGANVLTF.

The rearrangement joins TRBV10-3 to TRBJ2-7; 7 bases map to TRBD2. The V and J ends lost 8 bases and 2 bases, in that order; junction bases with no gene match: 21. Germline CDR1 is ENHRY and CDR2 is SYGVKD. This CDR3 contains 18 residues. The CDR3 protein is CAISGGGALLRAAYEQYF. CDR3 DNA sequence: TGTGCCATCTCCGGGGGAGGGGCTCTGCTTAGAGCCGCCTACGAGCAGTACTTC.